Here is one T cell receptor beta chain with its context. The CDR3 consists of 15 residues. With 4 bases removed from V and 2 bases from J, the gap between germline ends came to 14 bases. Germline CDR1 reads SGHKS; CDR2 reads YYEKEE (reference sequence). The PCR used 60 Vbeta and 13 Jbeta primers. Produced via immunoSEQ multiplex PCR; TCRdb's table is partial and in-frame only. Here the sample spans around 120,000 clones, around 74% being singletons. The sample originates from a study of cytomegalovirus exposure and HLA in healthy donors. The sequence was collected from a man between 60 and 70 years old in good health and CMV-seropositive. The sequencing input was PBMCs. The rearrangement uses TRBV5-5 and TRBJ2-3; D possibly corresponds to TRBD1 (5 bases). The CDR3, as DNA: TGTGCCAGCAGCCGGATCCCGACAGACACAGATACGCAGTATTTT. Protein sequence: CASSRIPTDTDTQYF.